These 21 T cell receptor beta chains came from one sample sequenced in a study of blood T cell repertoires in COVID-19. The assay was immunoSEQ multiplex PCR, and TCRdb's table has in-frame clones only and misses some. The data show approximately 280,000 clones, 88% seen once. Sample: peripheral blood. Receptor source: a man aged 18 to 29 with active or convalescent COVID-19.

The chain recombines TRBV27 with TRBJ1-5; tentative D call: TRBD1 (6 bases). V was cut by 8 bases and J by 7 bases, with 12 bases left in between. Germline lookup yields CDR1 MNHEY and CDR2 SMNVEV (reference sequence). The CDR3 is 12 amino acids. CDR3 protein: CASGGGAQPQHF. The CDR3 DNA is TGTGCCAGCGGTGGGGGGGCCCAGCCCCAGCATTTT.

The chain is built from TRBV29-1 and TRBJ2-1, with 12 bases that match TRBD1. The CDR3 totals 16 residues. The V segment lost 5 bases and the J segment 1 base; nucleotides outside the gene matches: 6. Looked up from germline, CDR1 is SQVTM and CDR2 is ANQGSEA. CDR3 in DNA: TGCAGCGTTTATGGGACAGGGGGCGGGTCCTACAATGAGCAGTTCTTC. Amino acids: CSVYGTGGGSYNEQFF.

The chain couples TRBV9 to TRBJ2-1, with 8 bases fitting TRBD2. Trimming took 3 bases from V and 6 from J; bases not matched to a gene: 11. The CDR3 runs to 16 residues. Germline V gene lookup returns CDR1 SGDLS and CDR2 YYNGEE. The CDR3 is CASSATIGGAGNEQFF. The CDR3 region has the DNA TGTGCCAGCAGCGCGACTATCGGGGGGGCCGGCAATGAGCAGTTCTTC. Complete variable domain (other parts from reference TRBV9 and TRBJ2-1): DSGVTQTPKHLITATGQRVTLRCSPRSGDLSVYWYQQSLDQGLQFLIQYYNGEERAKGNILERFSAQQFPDLHSELNLSSLELGDSALYFCASSATIGGAGNEQFFGPGTRLTVL.

DNA for the CDR3: TGTGCCAGCAGCTTACAGCTAGCGGGGGAGAATGAGCAGTACTTC. This encodes CASSLQLAGENEQYF. The V call is TRBV13, the J call TRBJ2-7, with 10 bases that match TRBD2. The CDR3 length is 15 residues. Germline V CDR1 and CDR2: PRHDT, FYEKMQ (reference sequence). The V and J ends lost 2 bases and 7 bases, in that order; junction bases with no gene match: 8.

The chain recombines TRBV6-2 or TRBV6-3 with TRBJ1-2; D gene ambiguous. V was pared by 0 bases and J by 7 bases, with 6 bases between. The CDR3 consists of 12 residues. Germline V gene data show CDR1 as MNHEY and CDR2 as SVGEGT. The DNA for the CDR3 is TGTGCCAGCAGTTACTCACGGGTTGGCTACACCTTC. Translation: CASSYSRVGYTF.

The genes are TRBV7-9 and TRBJ1-1, with a tentative D call TRBD1 (5 bases). From germline, CDR1 is SEHNR and CDR2 FQNEAQ (reference sequence). The CDR3 extends over 14 amino acids. Trimming pared 3 bases from V and 4 bases from J, leaving 12 bases between. Here the CDR3 reads CASSFSPRVTEAFF. The CDR3 nucleotides are TGTGCCAGCAGCTTTAGCCCCAGGGTCACTGAAGCTTTCTTT.

J is TRBJ1-2 and V is TRBV11-2; no clear D. The germline V and J ends were trimmed by 0 bases and 8 bases, with 13 bases remaining between them. The CDR3 extends over 14 amino acids. Germline CDR1 reads SGHAT; CDR2 reads FQNNGV. The CDR3 nucleotides read TGTGCCAGCAGCTTAGATTACGGAGGAGGAGGCTACACCTTC. Protein: CASSLDYGGGGYTF.

This sequence joins TRBV5-1 and TRBJ2-7; 9 bases align to TRBD2. Germline loops: CDR1 SGHRS, CDR2 YFSETQ. J gave up 2 bases and V 0 bases, and 15 bases lay outside the gene matches. This CDR3 is 19 amino acids long. CDR3 bases: TGCGCCAGCAGCTTGGCCAATAGCGGGGGACATTTACTTACCTACGAGCAGTACTTC. Amino acid sequence: CASSLANSGGHLLTYEQYF. Using reference TRBV5-1 and TRBJ2-7 for the parts outside the CDR3, the full variable domain is KAGVTQTPRYLIKTRGQQVTLSCSPISGHRSVSWYQQTPGQGLQFLFEYFSETQRNKGNFPGRFSGRQFSNSRSEMNVSTLELGDSALYLCASSLANSGGHLLTYEQYFGPGTRLTVT.

The chain employs TRBV6-5 and TRBJ2-7; D is undetermined. Trimming took 0 bases from V and 6 from J, leaving 6 bases between them. Germline values: CDR1 MNHEY, CDR2 SVGAGI. There are 12 residues in the CDR3. The CDR3 is CASSYSRSEQYF. The CDR3 DNA reads TGTGCCAGCAGTTACTCGCGGTCCGAGCAGTACTTC.

This clone was seen only a few times. The CDR3 sequence: CASSLGPNTGELFF. The CDR3 DNA is TGTGCCAGTAGTTTGGGGCCAAACACCGGGGAGCTGTTTTTT. The rearrangement uses TRBV19 and TRBJ2-2, with a tentative D call TRBD1 (5 bases). The CDR3 runs 14 residues. The V gene's germline CDR1 is LNHDA and CDR2 SQIVND (reference sequence). The V gene lost 5 bases and the J gene lost 2 bases, with 9 bases spanning the gap.

A single count supports this clone. The chain is built from TRBV6-2 or TRBV6-3 and TRBJ2-7, with TRBD1 matching over 7 bases. Germline CDR1 is MNHEY and CDR2 is SVGEGT. The CDR3 length is 15 residues. Losses at the gene ends were 1 base for V and 3 bases for J; bases not matched to a gene: 6. CDR3 nucleotides: TGTGCCAGCAGTTACTGGGGGCAGGGGGACTACGAGCAGTACTTC. This codes for CASSYWGQGDYEQYF.

The CDR3 DNA sequence: TGTGCCAGCAGCCCGGGACAGGGGGCGCGAAAACTGTTTTTT. Translation: CASSPGQGARKLFF. The chain has TRBV6-5 and TRBJ1-4; the match to TRBD1 covers 12 bases. V was clipped by 6 bases and J by 10 bases; unmatched bases: 6. Germline CDR1 is MNHEY and CDR2 is SVGAGI. This CDR3 has 14 amino acids.

For the CDR3, the DNA is TGTGCCAGCAGGATCGGCACTGAAGCTTTCTTT. This sequence encodes CASRIGTEAFF. The V gene is TRBV12-3 or TRBV12-4, the J gene TRBJ1-1; no clear D. The V gene lost 6 bases and the J gene lost 4 bases, with 6 bases spanning the gap. The CDR3 spans 11 residues.

The chain has TRBV5-8 and TRBJ1-2, with TRBD1 identical over 9 bases. Germline CDR1 reads SGHTS; CDR2 reads YDEGEE. V lost 3 bases to trimming and J lost 0 bases; unmatched junction nucleotides: 3. The CDR3 has 15 residues. CDR3 sequence (DNA): TGTGCCAGCAGCTCCAGGACAGGGGCTAACTATGGCTACACCTTC. This translates into CASSSRTGANYGYTF.

The chain recombines TRBV5-6 with TRBJ1-4; 9 bases line up with TRBD1. Looked up from germline, CDR1 is SGHDT and CDR2 is YYEEEE. This CDR3 comprises 14 residues. V shed 0 bases and J 7 bases; nucleotides not matched to a gene: 1. The chain's CDR3 is CASSLGTGVEKLFF. In DNA, the CDR3 is TGTGCCAGCAGCTTGGGGACAGGGGTTGAAAAACTGTTTTTT.

The genes are TRBV11-2 and TRBJ2-1, with D perhaps matching TRBD2 (6 bases). From germline, CDR1 is SGHAT and CDR2 FQNNGV. The CDR3 covers 13 residues. Trimming shortened V by 2 bases and J by 9 bases, and 11 bases separated the two germline ends. This CDR3 reads CASSLWAGSEQFF. For the CDR3, the DNA is TGTGCCAGCAGCTTATGGGCGGGAAGTGAGCAGTTCTTC.

This clone was seen a single time. The chain combines TRBV2 with TRBJ2-3; D unclear. The germline V gene encodes CDR1 SNHLY and CDR2 FYNNEI. The V end lost 0 bases, the J end lost 2 bases, and 12 bases lay between the germline ends. This CDR3 comprises 16 residues. Here the CDR3 DNA reads TGTGCCAGCAGTGAAGCGTCACACAGCTCCACAGATACGCAGTATTTT. It yields the protein CASSEASHSSTDTQYF.

This chain connects TRBV6-5 to TRBJ1-2; D might be TRBD1 (6 bases). The CDR3 is made up of 13 amino acids. Germline V lookup: CDR1 MNHEY, CDR2 SVGAGI. V dropped 5 bases and J dropped 10 bases, with 17 bases sitting between them. CDR3 residues: CASSLVMPGHYTF. As DNA, the CDR3 is TGTGCCAGCAGTCTAGTTATGCCGGGACACTACACCTTC.

The chain carries TRBV7-9 and TRBJ2-5; 9 bases agree with TRBD2. The CDR3 runs to 16 residues. V was pared by 1 base and J by 3 bases, with 6 bases of the junction left unmatched. Germline loops: CDR1 SEHNR, CDR2 FQNEAQ (reference sequence). CDR3 sequence (DNA): TGTGCCAGCAGCTTAGTTGGACTAGCGAGAAAAGAGACCCAGTACTTC. Translating gives CASSLVGLARKETQYF.

V and J are TRBV9 and TRBJ2-2; D is perhaps TRBD2 (6 bases). V was trimmed by 3 bases and J by 0 bases, leaving 9 bases between them. The CDR3 is 15 residues long. CDR1 SGDLS and CDR2 YYNGEE come from the germline V gene. The CDR3 DNA sequence: TGTGCCAGCAGCGCCAGCGGGTCGAACACCGGGGAGCTGTTTTTT. Amino acid sequence: CASSASGSNTGELFF.

The chain carries TRBV18 and TRBJ1-2, with D hard to call. The CDR3 sequence is 16 residues long. Germline lookup yields CDR1 KGHSH and CDR2 LQKENI. Trimming removed 0 bases at V and 3 bases at J, with 14 bases between. The CDR3 loop reads CASSPPNRGGDYGYTF. The CDR3 coding sequence is TGTGCCAGCTCACCACCCAACCGGGGTGGAGACTATGGCTACACCTTC.